Below are 22 T cell receptor beta chains sequenced from a single sample in a study of T cell changes during pregnancy in multiple sclerosis. The table came from immunoSEQ multiplex PCR; TCRdb's copy has only in-frame clones and leaves some out. This sample has more than 90,000 clones, with approximately 92% found just once. The sequencing used peripheral blood, collected after pregnancy. These receptors all come from a female donor with multiple sclerosis, enrolled in a pregnancy study.

This clone was seen just once. The genes are TRBV4-1 and TRBJ2-5; D remains ambiguous. Trimming removed 1 base from V and 2 bases from J, with 11 bases in between. The CDR3 is made up of 15 amino acids. CDR1 and CDR2 (germline): MGHRA, YSYEKL. CDR3 loop: CASSQAETPQETQYF. The CDR3 DNA reads TGCGCCAGCAGCCAAGCGGAGACTCCACAAGAGACCCAGTACTTC.

The V gene is TRBV5-1, the J gene TRBJ1-3; 7 nucleotides agree with TRBD1. Germline V gene lookup returns CDR1 SGHRS and CDR2 YFSETQ. Losses at the gene ends were 0 bases for V and 2 bases for J; bases not matched to a gene: 5. The CDR3 length is 16 residues. In DNA, the CDR3 is TGCGCCAGCAGCTTGGCCATCGGGACAGCTGGAAACACCATATATTTT. Encoded protein: CASSLAIGTAGNTIYF.

V and J are TRBV9 and TRBJ2-3, with D tentatively TRBD2 (5 bases). From germline, CDR1 is SGDLS and CDR2 YYNGEE. V was clipped by 1 base and J by 5 bases, with 11 bases between them. This CDR3 comprises 14 residues. DNA for the CDR3: TGTGCCAGCAGCGTAAGGGCAGAGGGAGATACGCAGTATTTT. This gives the protein CASSVRAEGDTQYF.

The genes are TRBV6-1 and TRBJ1-4; D perhaps matches TRBD1 (6 bases). CDR1 MNHNS and CDR2 SASEGT come from the germline V gene. The V gene lost 1 base and the J gene lost 8 bases, with 14 bases spanning the gap. This CDR3 contains 15 residues. CDR3: CASSEVEGEGEKLFF. The CDR3 DNA is TGTGCCAGCAGTGAAGTTGAGGGGGAGGGGGAAAAACTGTTTTTT.

The chain recombines TRBV5-1 with TRBJ2-7, with TRBD1 identical over 8 bases. The J segment lost 4 bases and the V segment lost 0 bases, leaving 6 bases of the junction unmatched. Germline CDR1 reads SGHRS; CDR2 reads YFSETQ. The CDR3 is made up of 15 amino acids. CDR3 sequence (DNA): TGCGCCAGCAGCTTGGTGACAGGGGCTAATTACGAGCAGTACTTC. It translates to CASSLVTGANYEQYF.

The V call is TRBV5-6, the J call TRBJ2-4, with TRBD1 matching over 9 bases. Germline trimming cut 3 bases from V and 4 bases from J; bases unmatched to any gene: 17. Germline V gene sequence: CDR1 SGHDT, CDR2 YYEEEE. The length of the CDR3 is 19 residues. DNA for the CDR3: TGTGCCAGCAGCTATATTGTGCCGGGACAGGGCGGTGGGAAAAACATTCAGTACTTC. This codes for CASSYIVPGQGGGKNIQYF.

V and J are TRBV4-3 and TRBJ2-1; TRBD2 matches 11 bases. Germline CDR1 is LGHNA and CDR2 is YSLEER. CDR3 length: 20 residues. V lost 0 bases to trimming and J lost 4 bases; unmatched junction nucleotides: 14. CDR3 bases: TGCGCCAGCAGCCAAGAAGCCCCTAGCGGGGGGCACCCCCCGTACAATGAGCAGTTCTTC. Translating it yields CASSQEAPSGGHPPYNEQFF.

The V gene is TRBV6-1, the J gene TRBJ2-7, with a weak D call TRBD2 (6 bases). Trimming stripped 4 bases from V and 5 bases from J, with 15 bases between. CDR1 is MNHNS, CDR2 SASEGT, per germline. The CDR3 contains 14 residues. Written as DNA, the CDR3 is TGTGCCAGCAGTGGGGAACGGGAGAGCCACGAGCAGTACTTC. Residues: CASSGERESHEQYF.

CDR3 in DNA: TGTGCCAGCAGACCCCGCCTATGGCGGGAGGAATCAGCTGAGACCCAGTACTTC. Its translation is CASRPRLWREESAETQYF. This chain uses TRBV28 with TRBJ2-5; 8 nucleotides line up with TRBD2. This CDR3 spans 18 amino acids. The trim removed 6 bases at V and 5 bases at J, leaving 20 bases unmatched. Germline V gene lookup returns CDR1 MDHEN and CDR2 SYDVKM.

The rearrangement joins TRBV14 to TRBJ2-5; 9 bases align to TRBD1. The CDR3 is 15 residues long. V gave up 3 bases and J gave up 4 bases; unmatched junction bases: 6. The germline CDR1 and CDR2 sequences are SGHDN and FVKESK. Here the CDR3 DNA reads TGTGCCAGCAGCCAGTCTCTGGACAGGGGAGAGACCCAGTACTTC. This encodes CASSQSLDRGETQYF.

This chain uses TRBV4-3 with TRBJ1-6; tentatively, D is TRBD1 (5 bases). V shed 0 bases and J shed 4 bases, with 13 bases lying between them. CDR1 LGHNA and CDR2 YSLEER come from the germline V gene. CDR3 length: 17 residues. CDR3 bases: TGCGCCAGCAGCCAAGATAAGGGAGGGGCGTATAATTCACCCCTCCACTTT. As protein: CASSQDKGGAYNSPLHF.

The J gene is TRBJ2-7, the V gene TRBV5-1; D remains ambiguous. The germline CDR1 and CDR2 sequences are SGHRS and YFSETQ. The CDR3 covers 12 residues. V lost 1 base, J lost 7 bases, and 9 bases lay in between. The CDR3 protein is CASSLSGAEQYF. The CDR3, as DNA: TGCGCCAGCAGCTTGTCGGGTGCGGAGCAGTACTTC.

A few counts support this clone. CDR3 loop: CASRQDTSTGELFF. Here the CDR3 DNA reads TGCGCCAGCAGACAGGACACGTCCACCGGGGAGCTGTTTTTT. This chain joins TRBV5-1 and TRBJ2-2; D may be TRBD1 (5 bases). V was clipped by 5 bases and J by 4 bases, with 12 bases between them. Germline values: CDR1 SGHRS, CDR2 YFSETQ. This CDR3 spans 14 amino acids.

The CDR3 sequence is CASSEISRSNQPQHF. The CDR3 coding sequence is TGTGCCAGTAGCGAGATTAGTCGTAGCAATCAGCCCCAGCATTTT. The genes are TRBV19 and TRBJ1-5; the D is unclear. The germline gives CDR1 LNHDA, CDR2 SQIVND (reference sequence). The CDR3 totals 15 residues. Trimming shortened V by 6 bases and J by 0 bases, and 12 bases separated the two germline ends. The full variable domain, with the rest looked up from reference TRBV19 and TRBJ1-5, is DGGITQSPKYLFRKEGQNVTLSCEQNLNHDAMYWYRQDPGQGLRLIYYSQIVNDFQKGDIAEGYSVSREKKESFPLTVTSAQKNPTAFYLCASSEISRSNQPQHFGDGTRLSIL.

The chain links TRBV15 to TRBJ1-1; TRBD1 agrees at 8 bases. J lost 1 base, V lost 0 bases, and 13 bases had no gene match. The CDR3 has 19 residues. Germline-derived CDR1 and CDR2 are LNHNV and YYDKDF (reference sequence). The CDR3 sequence: CATSRDQGAGGVRNTEAFF. DNA of the CDR3: TGTGCCACCAGCAGAGATCAGGGGGCAGGGGGCGTTAGGAACACTGAAGCTTTCTTT.

This sequence joins TRBV19 and TRBJ2-7, with TRBD2 as a possible D gene (5 bases). The CDR3 is 14 residues long. V was trimmed by 4 bases and J by 6 bases, leaving 16 bases between them. Germline loops: CDR1 LNHDA, CDR2 SQIVND (reference sequence). The CDR3 DNA reads as TGTGCCAGTAGTAACCCCTCCGAGGGCCTCGAGCAGTACTTC. It encodes CASSNPSEGLEQYF. The full variable domain, its missing parts supplied by reference TRBV19 and TRBJ2-7, is DGGITQSPKYLFRKEGQNVTLSCEQNLNHDAMYWYRQDPGQGLRLIYYSQIVNDFQKGDIAEGYSVSREKKESFPLTVTSAQKNPTAFYLCASSNPSEGLEQYFGPGTRLTVT.

This chain joins TRBV6-6 and TRBJ1-5; maybe TRBD1 (5 bases). Trimming cost V 8 bases and J 0 bases, with 8 bases left between them. The CDR3 length is 13 residues. Germline loops: CDR1 MNHNY, CDR2 SVGAGI (reference sequence). The CDR3 DNA reads TGTGCCAGCTCAGGGTATAGCAATCAGCCCCAGCATTTT. Protein sequence: CASSGYSNQPQHF.

The chain couples TRBV30 to TRBJ2-5; D perhaps matches TRBD2 (6 bases). V dropped 2 bases and J dropped 7 bases, with 20 bases sitting between them. In germline, CDR1 is GTSNPN, CDR2 SVGIG (reference sequence). This CDR3 has 15 amino acids. CDR3 protein: CAWSPGLGEGGTQYF. The CDR3 DNA sequence: TGTGCCTGGAGTCCGGGACTTGGAGAAGGAGGGACCCAGTACTTC.

This chain links TRBV10-2 with TRBJ1-2, with D possibly TRBD1 on 6 matching bases. The CDR3 consists of 15 residues. With 5 bases removed from V and 4 bases from J, the gap between germline ends came to 17 bases. Per the germline V gene, CDR1 is WSHSY and CDR2 is SAAADI. The CDR3 protein is CASSLSTGTVYGYTF. CDR3 DNA: TGCGCCAGCAGTCTATCTACAGGGACGGTCTATGGCTACACCTTC.

The J gene is TRBJ2-3, the V gene TRBV19; a possible D gene is TRBD2 (6 bases). From germline, CDR1 is LNHDA and CDR2 SQIVND (reference sequence). There are 15 residues in the CDR3. Trimming shortened V by 3 bases and J by 2 bases, and 12 bases separated the two germline ends. The chain's CDR3 is CASSIWSGVTDTQYF. Here the CDR3 DNA reads TGTGCCAGTAGTATCTGGTCGGGGGTCACAGATACGCAGTATTTT.

The chain links TRBV23-1 to TRBJ2-7; D is perhaps TRBD1 (6 bases). TRBV23-1 carries the ORF label, with uncertain function. With 7 bases removed from V and 1 base from J, the gap between germline ends came to 14 bases. This CDR3 spans 14 amino acids. The CDR3 nucleotides read TGCGCCAGCATCCAAGAGGGGGTATCCTACGAGCAGTACTTC. It is translated as CASIQEGVSYEQYF.

The V call is TRBV7-9, the J call TRBJ2-5; 9 bases match TRBD1. This CDR3 contains 14 residues. V trimming: 5 bases; J trimming: 4 bases; junction bases outside the gene matches: 5. The germline CDR1 and CDR2 sequences are SEHNR and FQNEAQ (reference sequence). The CDR3 loop reads CASSPQGAGETQYF. The CDR3 DNA sequence: TGTGCCAGCAGCCCACAGGGGGCCGGAGAGACCCAGTACTTC.